The source of this T cell receptor beta chain is a study of blood T cell repertoires in COVID-19. In the 2 weeks before study entry, exposed participants met a COVID-19 case, which was PCR-confirmed or clinician-diagnosed. The authors' processing: Estimated nucleated cell counts came from reference gene primer amplification. Profiled with immunoSEQ multiplex PCR; TCRdb holds only in-frame clones, not every one. Clone size and V and J calls were adopted from that table, with D and trimming inferred from the DNA. This repertoire shows 400,000 to 500,000 clones, 88% found once; its top ten account for 1.4% to 1.5%. Germline loops: CDR1 SGHNT, CDR2 YENEEA. V lost 3 bases and J lost 6, with 9 bases in between. CDR3 length: 13 amino acids.

The chain is built from TRBV11-3 and TRBJ2-1; perhaps TRBD2 as D (6 bases). The source is a woman aged 18-35 years who had been exposed to COVID-19. The source material was PBMCs or T cells enriched from blood (not recorded which). DNA of the CDR3: TGTGCCAGCAGCTTTCCGACTAGCAATGAGCAGTTCTTC. Its protein is CASSFPTSNEQFF.